The 28 T cell receptor beta chains below come from one sample, sequenced in a study of CD8 T cells in Susac syndrome. An input of 0.5 to 1 ug of RNA was subjected to reverse transcription using random hexamers. TCRdb re-called the immunoSEQ multiplex PCR reads through MiXCR, storing one row per CDR3 protein. The table shows 75,000 to 80,000 distinct CDR3 sequences, with 94% occurring only once. The specimen was CD8+ T cells from PBMCs. These receptors all come from a human donor with Susac syndrome.

The J gene is TRBJ1-6, the V gene TRBV7-6; 7 nucleotides agree with TRBD1. V lost 4 bases to trimming and J lost 6 bases; unmatched junction nucleotides: 3. Germline V CDR1 and CDR2: SGHVS, FNYEAQ. This CDR3 spans 14 amino acids. This CDR3 reads CASSSRDSNSPLHF. The CDR3 DNA follows: TGTGCCAGCAGCTCCCGGGACAGTAATTCACCCCTCCACTTT. Variable domain in full (rest from reference TRBV7-6 and TRBJ1-6): GAGVSQSPRYKVTKRGQDVALRCDPISGHVSLYWYRQALGQGPEFLTYFNYEAQQDKSGLPNDRFSAERPEGSISTLTIQRTEQRDSAMYRCASSSRDSNSPLHFGNGTRLTVT.

This chain uses TRBV12-3 or TRBV12-4 with TRBJ2-7; D gene uncertain. With 1 base removed from V and 3 bases from J, the gap between germline ends came to 10 bases. The CDR3 sequence is 14 residues long. CDR3 coding DNA: TGTGCCAGCAGTTTAGATCAGGTCCGCTACGAGCAGTACTTC. This sequence encodes CASSLDQVRYEQYF.

The V call is TRBV28, the J call TRBJ1-6; D remains ambiguous. The CDR3 sequence is 14 residues long. Germline assignment: CDR1 MDHEN and CDR2 SYDVKM. V lost 3 bases and J lost 1, with 4 bases in between. CDR3 DNA: TGTGCCAGCAGTTTGGATTCCTATAATTCACCCCTCCACTTT. Its protein is CASSLDSYNSPLHF. The complete variable domain, with remaining parts taken from reference TRBV28 and TRBJ1-6, reads DVKVTQSSRYLVKRTGEKVFLECVQDMDHENMFWYRQDPGLGLRLIYFSYDVKMKEKGDIPEGYSVSREKKERFSLILESASTNQTSMYLCASSLDSYNSPLHFGNGTRLTVT.

The count of this clonotype is one. J is TRBJ2-7 and V is TRBV5-5, with 11 bases lining up with TRBD2. Germline V lookup: CDR1 SGHKS, CDR2 YYEKEE (reference sequence). The CDR3 is made up of 15 amino acids. With 6 bases clipped from V and 5 bases from J, the junction kept 10 bases outside the gene matches. The CDR3 here is CASTDSGGAENEQYF. As DNA, the CDR3 is TGTGCCAGCACTGATAGCGGGGGGGCCGAAAACGAGCAGTACTTC.

This clonotype was recorded only once. The V and J genes are TRBV27 and TRBJ2-7; D perhaps matches TRBD1 (6 bases). Germline lookup yields CDR1 MNHEY and CDR2 SMNVEV (reference sequence). Trimming removed 5 bases from V and 5 bases from J, with 16 bases in between. This CDR3 contains 14 residues. In DNA, the CDR3 is TGTGCCAGCAGTCCAGTGACAGGTAAAAACGAGCAGTACTTC. Its protein is CASSPVTGKNEQYF.

The genes are TRBV7-6 and TRBJ2-1; 13 nucleotides line up with TRBD2. Germline V CDR1 and CDR2: SGHVS, FNYEAQ. The CDR3 runs 19 residues. The V segment lost 5 bases and the J segment 1 base; nucleotides outside the gene matches: 11. The CDR3 DNA reads TGTGCCAGCAGCCAACTAGCGGGGGGGGTAACCCCTTCCTACAATGAGCAGTTCTTC. Its translation is CASSQLAGGVTPSYNEQFF.

This clonotype was observed once. The chain links TRBV30 to TRBJ1-1, with TRBD1 matching over 9 bases. The CDR3 has 13 amino acids. J was trimmed by 3 bases and V by 5 bases; bases with no gene match: 4. Per the germline V gene, CDR1 is GTSNPN and CDR2 is SVGIG (reference sequence). The CDR3 coding sequence is TGTGCCTGGTCGGACAGGGGTTACACTGAAGCTTTCTTT. Its protein is CAWSDRGYTEAFF.

This rearrangement joins TRBV10-3 to TRBJ2-1, with D tentatively TRBD1 (5 bases). V dropped 6 bases and J dropped 5 bases, with 14 bases sitting between them. This CDR3 has 14 amino acids. CDR1 ENHRY and CDR2 SYGVKD come from the germline V gene. CDR3 nucleotides: TGTGCCATCAGGGCCCCCGGCAGGGACAATGAGCAGTTCTTC. As protein: CAIRAPGRDNEQFF.

The J gene is TRBJ1-1, the V gene TRBV2; D remains unclear. This CDR3 region has 14 residues. V was clipped by 8 bases and J by 5 bases, with 18 bases between them. CDR1 SNHLY and CDR2 FYNNEI come from the germline V gene. In nucleotides, the CDR3 is TGTGCCAGCCTCCCTTCTACTAGAGGAACTGAAGCTTTCTTT. Amino acids: CASLPSTRGTEAFF.

The rearrangement links TRBV29-1 to TRBJ2-3; possibly TRBD1 or TRBD2 for D (5 bases each). The CDR3 length is 12 residues. Trimming removed 1 base from V and 5 bases from J, with 7 bases in between. The germline CDR1 and CDR2 sequences are SQVTM and ANQGSEA. The CDR3 nucleotides are TGCAGCGTTGAAGTTGGGGGAGATACGCAGTATTTT. Protein: CSVEVGGDTQYF.

This rearrangement joins TRBV27 to TRBJ2-1, with TRBD1 as a possible D gene (5 bases). The CDR3 covers 12 residues. Germline CDR1 and CDR2: MNHEY and SMNVEV (reference sequence). Trimming took off 6 bases at V and 5 bases at J, with 8 bases between the two ends. Written as DNA, the CDR3 is TGTGCCAGCAGCCCGACAGACAATGAGCAGTTCTTC. This encodes CASSPTDNEQFF.

V is TRBV7-6 and J is TRBJ2-7; TRBD2 matches 11 bases. Germline CDR1 and CDR2: SGHVS and FNYEAQ. The junction had 9 bases not matched to a gene; V was cut back by 5 bases and J by 3 bases. The CDR3 loop spans 16 amino acids. The CDR3 DNA reads TGTGCCAGCAGCCTGGGACTAGCGGCTCACGACTACGAGCAGTACTTC. Translation: CASSLGLAAHDYEQYF.

This clonotype was observed once. This chain joins TRBV29-1 and TRBJ2-7; D is ambiguous. The CDR3 loop spans 12 amino acids. V lost 3 bases and J lost 7, with 13 bases in between. The germline gives CDR1 SQVTM, CDR2 ANQGSEA. For the CDR3, the DNA is TGCAGCGTTGAGTCACGGGCTGGGGAGCAGTACTTC. Translating gives CSVESRAGEQYF.

V is TRBV6-1 and J is TRBJ2-7, with D possibly matching TRBD2 (5 bases). Germline V gene data show CDR1 as MNHNS and CDR2 as SASEGT. This CDR3 region has 14 residues. Trimming pared 6 bases from V and 2 bases from J, leaving 14 bases between. CDR3 residues: CASSPLDGTYEQYF. The CDR3 DNA reads TGTGCCAGCAGCCCTCTGGACGGGACCTACGAGCAGTACTTC.

The chain combines TRBV4-1 with TRBJ2-7; D remains ambiguous. This CDR3 region has 14 residues. The germline V and J ends were trimmed by 1 base and 2 bases, with 9 bases remaining between them. Germline V lookup: CDR1 MGHRA, CDR2 YSYEKL. The CDR3 region is CASSQVEGAYEQYF. DNA of the CDR3: TGCGCCAGCAGCCAAGTTGAAGGCGCCTACGAGCAGTACTTC.

This chain connects TRBV5-1 to TRBJ2-2; D is unclear. V was trimmed by 0 bases and J by 3 bases, leaving 0 bases between them. This CDR3 contains 12 residues. The germline V gene has CDR1 SGHRS and CDR2 YFSETQ. CDR3: CASSLDTGELFF. The CDR3 region has the DNA TGCGCCAGCAGCTTGGACACCGGGGAGCTGTTTTTT.

The chain employs TRBV14 and TRBJ2-1; tentative D call: TRBD1 (5 bases). CDR1 is SGHDN and CDR2 is FVKESK in the germline V gene. Trimming cost V 5 bases and J 5 bases, with 13 bases left between them. This CDR3 comprises 14 residues. The CDR3 here is CASSSGPRDNEQFF. Here the CDR3 DNA reads TGTGCCAGCAGCTCAGGCCCCAGGGACAATGAGCAGTTCTTC.

The V gene is TRBV7-9, the J gene TRBJ1-2; tentatively, D is TRBD1 (5 bases). Trimming took off 4 bases at V and 2 bases at J, with 14 bases between the two ends. CDR1 SEHNR and CDR2 FQNEAQ come from the germline V gene (reference sequence). The CDR3 covers 15 residues. The CDR3 loop reads CASSYSIQENYGYTF. DNA for the CDR3: TGTGCCAGCAGCTATTCAATACAGGAAAACTATGGCTACACCTTC.

V gene TRBV29-1 combines with J gene TRBJ1-2, with 7 bases aligning to TRBD1. Germline V CDR1 and CDR2: SQVTM, ANQGSEA. The CDR3 extends over 12 amino acids. Germline trimming cut 3 bases from V and 4 bases from J; bases unmatched to any gene: 2. In DNA, the CDR3 is TGCAGCGTTGAGGACAGGTCCTATGGCTACACCTTC. The encoded protein is CSVEDRSYGYTF.

This clonotype was observed a handful of times. The chain has TRBV2 and TRBJ2-7; 8 bases align to TRBD2. The CDR3 loop spans 14 amino acids. Per the germline V gene, CDR1 is SNHLY and CDR2 is FYNNEI. With 7 bases clipped from V and 5 bases from J, the junction kept 10 bases outside the gene matches. The CDR3, as DNA: TGTGCCAGCATGAAGTATAGCGGGGTCGACGAGCAGTACTTC. Translating it yields CASMKYSGVDEQYF.

The V gene is TRBV27, the J gene TRBJ2-7; 8 nucleotides agree with TRBD1. Trimming at V came to 6 bases and at J to 2 bases, leaving 9 bases not matched to a gene. CDR1 is MNHEY and CDR2 is SMNVEV in the germline V gene (reference sequence). CDR3 length: 15 amino acids. This CDR3 is CASRKTGGSTYEQYF. The CDR3 bases are TGTGCCAGCAGAAAAACAGGGGGTAGCACCTACGAGCAGTACTTC.

The chain is built from TRBV5-1 and TRBJ1-5; a possible D gene is TRBD1 (6 bases). Deletions cut 3 bases from V and 0 bases from J, with 7 bases between. CDR1 SGHRS and CDR2 YFSETQ come from the germline V gene. CDR3 length: 14 amino acids. CDR3 residues: CASSSGDSNQPQHF. DNA for the CDR3: TGCGCCAGCAGCTCAGGGGATAGCAATCAGCCCCAGCATTTT.

The chain couples TRBV2 to TRBJ2-6; 8 bases agree with TRBD1. Looked up from germline, CDR1 is SNHLY and CDR2 is FYNNEI. Trimming at V came to 6 bases and at J to 4 bases, leaving 8 bases not matched to a gene. The CDR3 has 16 amino acids. The CDR3 here is CASSDGQGTGANVLTF. The CDR3 nucleotides are TGTGCCAGCAGCGACGGACAGGGAACAGGGGCCAACGTCCTGACTTTC.

This chain connects TRBV4-1 to TRBJ2-3; D might be TRBD1 (5 bases). Trimming removed 2 bases at V and 1 base at J, with 13 bases between. This CDR3 is 16 amino acids long. Germline CDR1 is MGHRA and CDR2 is YSYEKL. CDR3 amino acids: CASSQQQGPRTDTQYF. The CDR3 region has the DNA TGCGCCAGCAGCCAACAGCAGGGCCCTCGCACAGATACGCAGTATTTT.

This chain connects TRBV10-3 to TRBJ2-1; 9 nucleotides align to TRBD1. From germline, CDR1 is ENHRY and CDR2 SYGVKD. Trimming took 5 bases from V and 9 from J; bases not matched to a gene: 8. CDR3 size: 14 residues. CDR3 in amino acids: CAISPGQGRGEQFF. DNA for the CDR3: TGTGCCATCAGTCCGGGACAGGGCCGGGGTGAGCAGTTCTTC.

CDR3 sequence: CASSVGSRVTYEQYF. The CDR3 DNA reads TGTGCCAGCAGCGTAGGAAGCAGGGTAACCTACGAGCAGTACTTC. This chain links TRBV9 with TRBJ2-7, with TRBD1 as a possible D gene (5 bases). Trimming removed 0 bases at V and 2 bases at J, with 12 bases between. This CDR3 contains 15 residues. CDR1 is SGDLS, CDR2 YYNGEE, per germline.

This chain links TRBV9 with TRBJ2-7, with D unclear. V lost 0 bases and J 7 bases, leaving 11 bases between the germline ends. Germline V CDR1 and CDR2: SGDLS, YYNGEE. The CDR3 loop spans 13 amino acids. Here the CDR3 reads CASSVVVVGEQYF. In DNA form, the CDR3 reads TGTGCCAGCAGCGTAGTGGTTGTTGGAGAGCAGTACTTC.

The rearrangement links TRBV14 to TRBJ1-3; D ambiguous. Trimming removed 1 base at V and 6 bases at J, with 16 bases between. From germline, CDR1 is SGHDN and CDR2 FVKESK. This CDR3 contains 16 residues. The CDR3 protein is CASSQVGSGTENTIYF. The CDR3 DNA is TGTGCCAGCAGCCAAGTGGGATCGGGAACTGAAAACACCATATATTTT.